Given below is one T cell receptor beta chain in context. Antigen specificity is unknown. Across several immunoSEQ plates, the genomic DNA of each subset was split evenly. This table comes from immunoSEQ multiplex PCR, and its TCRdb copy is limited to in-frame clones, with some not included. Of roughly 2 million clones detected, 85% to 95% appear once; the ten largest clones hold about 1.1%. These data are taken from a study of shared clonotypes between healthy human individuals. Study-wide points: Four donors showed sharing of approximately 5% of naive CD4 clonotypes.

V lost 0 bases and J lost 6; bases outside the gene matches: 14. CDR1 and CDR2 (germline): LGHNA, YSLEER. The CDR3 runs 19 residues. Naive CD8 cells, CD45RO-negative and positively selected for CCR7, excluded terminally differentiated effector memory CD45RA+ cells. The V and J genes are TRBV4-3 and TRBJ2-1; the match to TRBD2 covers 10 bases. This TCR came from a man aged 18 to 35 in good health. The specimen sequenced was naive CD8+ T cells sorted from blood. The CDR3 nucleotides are TGCGCCAGCAGCCAAGAGGATATTCCCGGGACTAGCGTAGGCAATGAGCAGTTCTTC. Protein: CASSQEDIPGTSVGNEQFF.